Below are 21 T cell receptor beta chains sequenced from a single sample in a study of blood T cell repertoires in COVID-19 (dated by TCRdb to the early 2020s). Library preparation employed the immunoSEQ multiplex PCR assay. TCRdb took over this immuneACCESS table, retaining in-frame rearrangements with V and J assigned. Such tables are incomplete; in checked studies, under half of the missing clones stem from an unresolved V gene, and the remainder is unexplained. Across this sample there are more than 150,000 clones, with 75% to 80% seen only once. The ten largest clones add up to roughly 25% of the sample. Sequencing input: peripheral blood. Source of these receptors: a woman in her sixties or seventies with acute or convalescent COVID-19.

Here the CDR3 reads CASSFLSPGVPYEQYF. CDR3 bases: TGTGCCAGCAGTTTCCTAAGTCCGGGGGTTCCTTACGAGCAGTACTTC. The V gene is TRBV27, the J gene TRBJ2-7, with D possibly being TRBD2 (6 bases). Germline assignment: CDR1 MNHEY and CDR2 SMNVEV (reference sequence). This CDR3 has 16 residues. With 3 bases removed from V and 4 bases from J, the gap between germline ends came to 19 bases.

J is TRBJ1-2 and V is TRBV12-3 or TRBV12-4, with D unclear. The CDR3 sequence is 13 residues long. Trimming pared 10 bases from V and 2 bases from J, leaving 14 bases between. The CDR3 coding sequence is TGTGCCACCTCGATCGGACTAAACTATGGCTACACCTTC. Translation: CATSIGLNYGYTF.

The chain combines TRBV9 with TRBJ1-4; 9 positions match TRBD1. CDR1 and CDR2 from the germline V gene are SGDLS and YYNGEE. J gave up 11 bases and V 3 bases, and 5 bases lay outside the gene matches. This CDR3 comprises 13 residues. DNA of the CDR3: TGTGCCAGCAGCGCCACGGACAGGGGTAAACTGTTTTTT. It translates to CASSATDRGKLFF.

The rearrangement uses TRBV5-4 and TRBJ1-6; TRBD1 matches at 7 bases. J gave up 7 bases and V 5 bases, and 6 bases lay outside the gene matches. Germline CDR1 is SGHNT and CDR2 is YYREEE (reference sequence). This CDR3 has 14 amino acids. CDR3 loop: CASRFRDRNSPLHF. Written as DNA, the CDR3 is TGTGCCAGCAGGTTCCGGGACAGAAATTCACCCCTCCACTTT.

This chain connects TRBV24-1 to TRBJ2-1; weak D call: TRBD1 (6 bases). Germline CDR1 and CDR2: KGHDR and SFDVKD. Trimming shortened V by 0 bases and J by 12 bases, and 17 bases separated the two germline ends. The CDR3 has 15 residues. The CDR3 protein is CATSDLARTQGRQFF. The CDR3 DNA is TGTGCCACCAGTGATTTGGCCCGGACACAGGGTCGGCAGTTCTTC.

The genes are TRBV2 and TRBJ1-3, with TRBD1 matching over 10 bases. The CDR3 is 15 amino acids. CDR1 is SNHLY, CDR2 FYNNEI, per germline. The trim removed 5 bases at V and 4 bases at J, leaving 5 bases unmatched. CDR3 loop: CASSRDRGIGNTIYF. The CDR3 DNA is TGTGCCAGCAGTCGGGACAGGGGTATCGGAAACACCATATATTTT.

V usage is TRBV2 and J usage is TRBJ2-1; tentatively, D is TRBD2 (7 bases). Germline lookup yields CDR1 SNHLY and CDR2 FYNNEI. The CDR3 runs 15 residues. V gave up 7 bases and J gave up 0 bases, with 13 bases separating them. This chain's CDR3 is CASTEGGSSYNEQFF. CDR3 sequence (DNA): TGTGCCAGCACCGAGGGGGGGTCCTCCTACAATGAGCAGTTCTTC.

V usage is TRBV2 and J usage is TRBJ2-3; 9 bases line up with TRBD1. Germline assignment: CDR1 SNHLY and CDR2 FYNNEI. This CDR3 contains 15 residues. V trimming: 5 bases; J trimming: 2 bases; junction bases outside the gene matches: 5. The CDR3 region has the DNA TGTGCCAGCAGTTACAGACAGGGGGTCACAGATACGCAGTATTTT. Amino acid sequence: CASSYRQGVTDTQYF.

The V gene is TRBV7-2, the J gene TRBJ2-3; 13 bases are a match to TRBD2. This CDR3 comprises 15 residues. CDR1 is SGHTA, CDR2 FQGNSA, per germline. V trimming: 3 bases; J trimming: 4 bases; junction bases outside the gene matches: 1. CDR3 DNA: TGTGCCAGCAGCTTTGGACTAGCGGGAGCAGATACGCAGTATTTT. It translates to CASSFGLAGADTQYF.

On this clone itself: The same CDR3 also results from other DNA sequences found in this sample. The chain has TRBV3-1 (or the pseudogene TRBV3-2) and TRBJ1-3; D perhaps matches TRBD1 (5 bases). This CDR3 is built from 14 residues. Deletions cut 2 bases from V and 0 bases from J, with 5 bases between. Germline V gene sequence: CDR1 LGHDT, CDR2 YNNKEL (reference sequence). DNA for the CDR3: TGTGCCAGCAGCCAACAGGGCTCTGGAAACACCATATATTTT. It specifies CASSQQGSGNTIYF.

The chain couples TRBV9 to TRBJ2-1; 11 bases line up with TRBD2. Trimming cost V 3 bases and J 9 bases; bases outside gene matches: 11. CDR1 is SGDLS and CDR2 is YYNGEE in the germline V gene. CDR3 length equals 16 residues. The CDR3 DNA sequence: TGTGCCAGCAGCGCAATAGCGGGAGGGGCCTTGGGTGAGCAGTTCTTC. This encodes CASSAIAGGALGEQFF.

This chain links TRBV27 with TRBJ1-2; possible D gene TRBD1, 5 bases. This CDR3 spans 17 amino acids. Trimming took off 1 base at V and 2 bases at J, with 17 bases between the two ends. Germline V gene lookup returns CDR1 MNHEY and CDR2 SMNVEV (reference sequence). The CDR3 sequence: CASSLLSGNRLNYGYTF. In nucleotides, the CDR3 is TGTGCCAGCAGTTTATTGTCCGGTAACAGGCTGAACTATGGCTACACCTTC.

The CDR3 loop is CASRFGTSTGELFF. Here the CDR3 DNA reads TGTGCCAGCAGATTCGGGACTTCAACCGGGGAGCTGTTTTTT. J is TRBJ2-2 and V is TRBV2; maybe TRBD2 (6 bases). CDR3 size: 14 residues. Trimming took 6 bases from V and 5 from J, leaving 13 bases between them. CDR1 and CDR2 from the germline V gene are SNHLY and FYNNEI.

The sample holds a few counts of this clone. CDR3 residues: CASSQGLAGDREQFF. The CDR3 bases are TGTGCCAGCAGCCAGGGACTAGCGGGAGATCGTGAGCAGTTCTTC. The chain uses TRBV7-9 and TRBJ2-1; the match to TRBD2 covers 14 bases. The germline V gene encodes CDR1 SEHNR and CDR2 FQNEAQ (reference sequence). Trimming took 5 bases from V and 9 from J; bases not matched to a gene: 6. This CDR3 contains 15 residues.

The chain has TRBV2 and TRBJ2-1, with 14 bases matching TRBD2. The junction had 8 bases not matched to a gene; V was cut back by 8 bases and J by 2 bases. Germline assignment: CDR1 SNHLY and CDR2 FYNNEI. This CDR3 has 17 amino acids. The CDR3 bases are TGTGCCAGCGGGGGGACTAGCGGGAGCAGGGCCTACAATGAGCAGTTCTTC. Protein: CASGGTSGSRAYNEQFF. The whole variable domain, filled in from reference TRBV2 and TRBJ2-1, reads EPEVTQTPSHQVTQMGQEVILRCVPISNHLYFYWYRQILGQKVEFLVSFYNNEISEKSEIFDDQFSVERPDGSNFTLKIRSTKLEDSAMYFCASGGTSGSRAYNEQFFGPGTRLTVL.

This clone has just a few counts. The chain has TRBV5-1 and TRBJ2-5; 9 bases line up with TRBD1. Per germline, CDR1 SGHRS and CDR2 YFSETQ. CDR3 length equals 15 residues. After removal of 0 bases from V and 5 bases from J, the junction contained 5 bases not matched to a gene. The CDR3 reads CASSLAGGTGETQYF. CDR3 DNA sequence: TGCGCCAGCAGCTTGGCCGGAGGGACAGGGGAGACCCAGTACTTC.

V and J are TRBV5-1 and TRBJ2-3, with TRBD1 matching over 12 bases. This CDR3 has 15 residues. The ends lost 4 bases at V and 5 bases at J; junction bases unmatched: 5. The germline CDR1 and CDR2 sequences are SGHRS and YFSETQ. The CDR3 protein is CASSAGQGAGDTQYF. CDR3 bases: TGCGCCAGCAGCGCGGGACAGGGGGCGGGAGATACGCAGTATTTT.

In this sample, this clone turned up many times. The V call is TRBV4-2, the J call TRBJ1-3; 7 nucleotides agree with TRBD1. The CDR3 spans 15 residues. V lost 5 bases, J lost 1 base, and 5 bases stayed unmatched. Germline values: CDR1 LGHNA, CDR2 YNFKEQ. The CDR3 DNA reads TGTGCCAGCAGCTCAACAGGGGATTCTGGAAACACCATATATTTT. This translates into CASSSTGDSGNTIYF.

The V call is TRBV29-1, the J call TRBJ2-1; D might be TRBD1 (6 bases). Deletions cut 3 bases from V and 3 bases from J, with 12 bases between. Germline CDR1 reads SQVTM; CDR2 reads ANQGSEA. This CDR3 is 14 amino acids long. Here the CDR3 reads CSVELYRDYNEQFF. The CDR3 DNA reads as TGCAGCGTTGAGCTCTACAGGGACTACAATGAGCAGTTCTTC.

The gene calls are TRBV2 and TRBJ2-2, with 7 positions matching TRBD2. CDR1 and CDR2 (germline): SNHLY, FYNNEI. J gave up 6 bases and V 6 bases, and 1 base lay outside the gene matches. The CDR3 is 12 amino acids. The CDR3 bases are TGTGCCAGCAGCGGACTAGCCGGGGAGCTGTTTTTT. Its protein product is CASSGLAGELFF. The full variable domain, rest sourced from reference TRBV2 and TRBJ2-2, is EPEVTQTPSHQVTQMGQEVILRCVPISNHLYFYWYRQILGQKVEFLVSFYNNEISEKSEIFDDQFSVERPDGSNFTLKIRSTKLEDSAMYFCASSGLAGELFFGEGSRLTVL.

V and J are TRBV7-3 and TRBJ2-2, with TRBD2 identical over 13 bases. In germline, CDR1 is SGHTA, CDR2 FQGTGA. There are 19 residues in the CDR3. The trim removed 1 base at V and 7 bases at J, leaving 12 bases unmatched. CDR3 DNA sequence: TGTGCCAGCAGCTTAAACTCCGAACTAGCGGGAGGGCGTGGCGGGGAGCTGTTTTTT. Translating it yields CASSLNSELAGGRGGELFF.